The sequence of this T cell receptor beta chain was determined in a study of blood T cell repertoires in COVID-19. Study information: Cohort 3 recovery required two negative PCRs, clearance, or symptom resolution.

The V gene end was trimmed by 5 bases and the J gene end by 5 bases; junction bases not matched to a gene: 15. Germline assignment: CDR1 SEHNR and CDR2 FQNEAQ (reference sequence). This CDR3 region has 17 residues. Libraries were prepared by immunoSEQ multiplex PCR; TCRdb keeps only in-frame clonotypes and omits some of them. The data contain roughly 340,000 clones, 87% of them singletons. Those enrolled, adults aged about 18 to 89 years, came from around 24 US areas. Sequenced sample: PBMCs or T cells enriched from blood (not recorded which). This receptor was taken from a man aged 35 to 55 in a cohort exposed to, infected with or recovered from COVID-19 (not recorded which). V is TRBV7-9 and J is TRBJ2-5, with 9 bases matching TRBD2. The CDR3 DNA reads TGTGCCAGCAGCACCAGGACTAGCGTCCAAGTTGTTGAGACCCAGTACTTC. Translated, it gives CASSTRTSVQVVETQYF.